Following are 9 T cell receptor beta chains from one sample sequenced in a study of shared T cell receptors in the human thymus. Sequencing used immunoSEQ multiplex PCR; TCRdb keeps in-frame clones, though not all of them. Seen here are about 660,000 clones, 80% to 90% observed once, and the top ten hold over 0.008%. This sample was also put to use in a study of human thymus T cells.

Sequenced sample: thymocytes. The receptors were sampled from a boy under three years old with a congenital heart defect.

This clone was counted once. This chain connects TRBV4-1 to TRBJ2-1; 11 nucleotides agree with TRBD1. After removal of 3 bases from V and 9 bases from J, the junction contained 10 bases not matched to a gene. The CDR3 totals 16 residues. CDR1 is MGHRA, CDR2 YSYEKL, per germline. The CDR3 nucleotides are TGCGCCAGCAGCCAGCCTCCGGGACAGGGGGTTTGTGAGCAGTTCTTC. Protein product: CASSQPPGQGVCEQFF.

This rearrangement joins TRBV27 to TRBJ2-7; 8 bases map to TRBD1. V was clipped by 0 bases and J by 4 bases; unmatched bases: 8. CDR1 and CDR2 from the germline V gene are MNHEY and SMNVEV (reference sequence). The CDR3 consists of 16 residues. The chain's CDR3 is CASSLSVDREFYEQYF. CDR3 DNA: TGTGCCAGCAGTTTATCTGTGGACAGGGAATTTTACGAGCAGTACTTC.

The chain links TRBV28 to TRBJ2-7, with D possibly matching TRBD2 (5 bases). Germline CDR1 is MDHEN and CDR2 is SYDVKM. Deletions cut 6 bases from V and 3 bases from J, with 18 bases between. This CDR3 is built from 15 residues. CDR3 amino acids: CASRSITPSGYEQYF. DNA of the CDR3: TGTGCCAGCAGATCCATAACTCCAAGCGGCTACGAGCAGTACTTC.

This clone was seen only a few times. The CDR3 DNA reads TGTGCCAGCAGAGAGGGTTTCGGAGGCTACACCTTC. Encoded protein: CASREGFGGYTF. This rearrangement joins TRBV5-4 to TRBJ1-2; D not resolved. CDR3 size: 12 residues. V shed 5 bases and J shed 8 bases, with 13 bases lying between them. From germline, CDR1 is SGHNT and CDR2 YYREEE (reference sequence).

This chain uses TRBV5-1 with TRBJ2-2, with 9 bases aligning to TRBD1. This CDR3 spans 17 amino acids. V lost 4 bases, J lost 4 bases, and 11 bases stayed unmatched. Germline CDR1 reads SGHRS; CDR2 reads YFSETQ. For the CDR3, the DNA is TGCGCCAGCAGCGCCCTTTCGGGGACAGGGAGCACCGGGGAGCTGTTTTTT. Residues: CASSALSGTGSTGELFF.

The CDR3 DNA reads TGTGCCAGCAGCCGCAGAAGGGACACCTTCTACGAGCAGTACTTC. It encodes CASSRRRDTFYEQYF. V gene TRBV5-8 combines with J gene TRBJ2-7; weak D call: TRBD1 (6 bases). V lost 4 bases and J lost 3, with 17 bases in between. Per germline, CDR1 SGHTS and CDR2 YDEGEE. The CDR3 consists of 15 residues.

This clone was observed a few times. The J gene is TRBJ1-6, the V gene TRBV19; D unclear. The CDR3 extends over 12 amino acids. Germline values: CDR1 LNHDA, CDR2 SQIVND (reference sequence). Trimming stripped 3 bases from V and 7 bases from J, with 4 bases between. This CDR3 reads CASSIRNSPLHF. The DNA for the CDR3 is TGTGCCAGTAGTATCCGGAATTCACCCCTCCACTTT.

The chain joins TRBV5-1 to TRBJ2-7; 7 bases map to TRBD1. V was pared by 4 bases and J by 2 bases, with 9 bases of the junction left unmatched. The CDR3 runs 15 residues. Germline CDR1 SGHRS, CDR2 YFSETQ. CDR3 DNA: TGCGCCAGCAGCGCGGACAGGCGCCCACCCTACGAGCAGTACTTC. Its translation: CASSADRRPPYEQYF.

This chain connects TRBV28 to TRBJ2-2; 14 nucleotides match TRBD2. The CDR3 is 20 residues long. J lost 2 bases, V lost 6 bases, and 14 bases had no gene match. Looked up from germline, CDR1 is MDHEN and CDR2 is SYDVKM. CDR3: CASRLTPGLAGEGNTGELFF. The CDR3 nucleotides read TGTGCCAGCAGGTTGACTCCGGGACTAGCGGGAGAGGGAAACACCGGGGAGCTGTTTTTT.